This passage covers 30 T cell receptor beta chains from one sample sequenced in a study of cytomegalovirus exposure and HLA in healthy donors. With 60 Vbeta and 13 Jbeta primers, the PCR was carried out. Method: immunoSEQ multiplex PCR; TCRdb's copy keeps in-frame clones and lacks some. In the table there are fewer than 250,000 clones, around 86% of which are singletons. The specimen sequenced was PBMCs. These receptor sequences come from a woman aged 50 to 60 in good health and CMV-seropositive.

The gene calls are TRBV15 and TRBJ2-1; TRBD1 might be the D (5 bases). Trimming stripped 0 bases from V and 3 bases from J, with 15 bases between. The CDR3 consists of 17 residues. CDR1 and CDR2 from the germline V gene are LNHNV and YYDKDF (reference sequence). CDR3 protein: CATSRDSAGSFYNEQFF. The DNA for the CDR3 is TGTGCCACCAGCAGAGATTCGGCAGGGTCTTTCTACAATGAGCAGTTCTTC.

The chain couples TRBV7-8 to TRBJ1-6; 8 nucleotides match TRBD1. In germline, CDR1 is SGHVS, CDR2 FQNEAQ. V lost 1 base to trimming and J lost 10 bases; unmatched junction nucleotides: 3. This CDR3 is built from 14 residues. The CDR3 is CASSLGQGKSPLHF. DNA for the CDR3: TGTGCCAGCAGCTTAGGACAGGGGAAGTCACCCCTCCACTTT. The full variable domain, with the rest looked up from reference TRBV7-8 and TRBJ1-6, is GAGVSQSPRYKVAKRGQDVALRCDPISGHVSLFWYQQALGQGPEFLTYFQNEAQLDKSGLPSDRFFAERPEGSVSTLKIQRTQQEDSAVYLCASSLGQGKSPLHFGNGTRLTVT.

The CDR3 loop reads CASRAGTGNTGELFF. The CDR3 coding sequence is TGCGCCAGCAGGGCCGGGACAGGGAACACCGGGGAGCTGTTTTTT. The J gene is TRBJ2-2, the V gene TRBV5-1; 8 bases are shared with TRBD1. Germline CDR1 is SGHRS and CDR2 is YFSETQ. The CDR3 is 15 residues long. The V and J ends lost 5 bases and 1 base, in that order; junction bases with no gene match: 4.

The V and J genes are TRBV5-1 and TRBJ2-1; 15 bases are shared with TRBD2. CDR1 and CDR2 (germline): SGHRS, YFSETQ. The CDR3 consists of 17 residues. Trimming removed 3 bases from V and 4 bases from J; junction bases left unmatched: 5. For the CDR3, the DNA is TGCGCCAGCAGCTCTGGGACTAGCGGGGGGTCGTACAATGAGCAGTTCTTC. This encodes CASSSGTSGGSYNEQFF.

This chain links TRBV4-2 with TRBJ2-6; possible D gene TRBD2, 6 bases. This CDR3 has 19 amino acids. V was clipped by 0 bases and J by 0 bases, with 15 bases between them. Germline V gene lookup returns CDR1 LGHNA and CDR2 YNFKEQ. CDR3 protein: CASSQDIGRTISGANVLTF. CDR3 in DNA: TGTGCCAGCAGCCAAGATATAGGACGGACTATCTCTGGGGCCAACGTCCTGACTTTC.

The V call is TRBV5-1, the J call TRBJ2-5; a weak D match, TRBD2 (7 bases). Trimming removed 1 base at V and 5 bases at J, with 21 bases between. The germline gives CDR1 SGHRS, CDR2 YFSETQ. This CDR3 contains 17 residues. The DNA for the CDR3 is TGCGCCAGCAGCTTGAGCTACTTGGGCAGGGGAGGGGAGACCCAGTACTTC. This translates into CASSLSYLGRGGETQYF.

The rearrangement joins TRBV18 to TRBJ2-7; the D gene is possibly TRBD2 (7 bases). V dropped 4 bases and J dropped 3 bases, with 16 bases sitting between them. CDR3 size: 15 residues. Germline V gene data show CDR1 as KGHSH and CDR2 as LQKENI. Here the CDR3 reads CASSLGGDLSYEQYF. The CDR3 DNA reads TGTGCCAGCTCACTAGGGGGGGATCTCAGCTACGAGCAGTACTTC.

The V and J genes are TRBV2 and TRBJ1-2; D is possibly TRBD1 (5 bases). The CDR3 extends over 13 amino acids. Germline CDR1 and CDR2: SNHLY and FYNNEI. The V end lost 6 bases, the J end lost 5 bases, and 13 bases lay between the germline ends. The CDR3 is CASSGGGPYGYTF. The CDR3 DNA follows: TGTGCCAGCAGCGGGGGTGGGCCTTATGGCTACACCTTC.

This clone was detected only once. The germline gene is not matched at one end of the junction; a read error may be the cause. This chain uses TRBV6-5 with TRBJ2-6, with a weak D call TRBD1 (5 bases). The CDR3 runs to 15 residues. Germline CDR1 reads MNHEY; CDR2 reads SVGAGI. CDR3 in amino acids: CASRAIFSGADVLTF. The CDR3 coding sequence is TGTGCCAGCAGGGCAATTTTCTCTGGGGCCGACGTCCTGACTTTC.

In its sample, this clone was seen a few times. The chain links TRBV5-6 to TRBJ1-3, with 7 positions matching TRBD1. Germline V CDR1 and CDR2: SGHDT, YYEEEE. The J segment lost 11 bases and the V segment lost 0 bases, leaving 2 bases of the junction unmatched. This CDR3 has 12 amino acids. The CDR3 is CASSLDRGAIYF. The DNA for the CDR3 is TGTGCCAGCAGCTTGGACAGGGGCGCCATATATTTT.

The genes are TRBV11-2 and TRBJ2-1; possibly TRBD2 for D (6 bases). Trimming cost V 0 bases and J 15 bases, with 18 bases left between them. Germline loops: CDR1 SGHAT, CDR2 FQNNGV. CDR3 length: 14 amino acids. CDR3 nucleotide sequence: TGTGCCAGCAGCTTAGATCGACGCGGGGCGCCGGGGTTCTTC. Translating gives CASSLDRRGAPGFF.

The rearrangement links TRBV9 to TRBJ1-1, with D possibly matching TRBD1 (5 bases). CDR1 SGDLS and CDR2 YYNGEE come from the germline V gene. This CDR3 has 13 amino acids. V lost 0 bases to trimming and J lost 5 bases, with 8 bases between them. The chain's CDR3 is CASSVAGETEAFF. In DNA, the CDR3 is TGTGCCAGCAGCGTAGCGGGGGAGACTGAAGCTTTCTTT.

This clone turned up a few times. This chain's CDR3 is CASSNGQGPEAFF. The DNA for the CDR3 is TGTGCCAGCAGCAACGGACAGGGACCTGAAGCTTTCTTT. V is TRBV9 and J is TRBJ1-1; TRBD1 agrees at 8 bases. CDR3 length equals 13 residues. V trimming: 4 bases; J trimming: 6 bases; junction bases outside the gene matches: 5. The germline V gene has CDR1 SGDLS and CDR2 YYNGEE.

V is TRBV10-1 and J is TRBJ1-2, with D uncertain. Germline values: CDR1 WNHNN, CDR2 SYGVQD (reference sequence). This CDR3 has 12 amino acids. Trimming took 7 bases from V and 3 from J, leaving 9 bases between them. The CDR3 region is CASIKLDYGYTF. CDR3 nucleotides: TGCGCCAGCATCAAGCTTGACTATGGCTACACCTTC.

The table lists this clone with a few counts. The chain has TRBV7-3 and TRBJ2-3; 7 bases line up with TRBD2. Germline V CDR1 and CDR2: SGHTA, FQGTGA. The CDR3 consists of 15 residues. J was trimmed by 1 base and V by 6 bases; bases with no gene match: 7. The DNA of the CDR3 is TGTGCCAGCAGACTAACTAGCGAGGGCACAGATACGCAGTATTTT. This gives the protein CASRLTSEGTDTQYF.

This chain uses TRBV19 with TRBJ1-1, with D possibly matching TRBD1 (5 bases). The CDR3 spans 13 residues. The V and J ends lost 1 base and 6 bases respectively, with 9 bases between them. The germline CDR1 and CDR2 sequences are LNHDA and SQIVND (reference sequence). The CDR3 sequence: CASSIAGFAEAFF. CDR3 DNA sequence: TGTGCCAGTAGTATAGCAGGGTTCGCTGAAGCTTTCTTT.

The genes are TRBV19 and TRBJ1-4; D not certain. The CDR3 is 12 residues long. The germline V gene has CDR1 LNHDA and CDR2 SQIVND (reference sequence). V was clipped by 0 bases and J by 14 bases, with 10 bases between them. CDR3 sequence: CASSIDMEPLFF. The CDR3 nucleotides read TGTGCCAGTAGTATAGATATGGAGCCCCTGTTTTTT.

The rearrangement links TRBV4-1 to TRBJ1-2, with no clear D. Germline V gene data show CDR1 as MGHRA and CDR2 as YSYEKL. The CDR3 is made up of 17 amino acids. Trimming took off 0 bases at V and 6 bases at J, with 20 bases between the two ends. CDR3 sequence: CASSQEVTVARLDGYTF. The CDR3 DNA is TGCGCCAGCAGCCAAGAAGTCACCGTTGCGCGATTGGATGGCTACACCTTC.

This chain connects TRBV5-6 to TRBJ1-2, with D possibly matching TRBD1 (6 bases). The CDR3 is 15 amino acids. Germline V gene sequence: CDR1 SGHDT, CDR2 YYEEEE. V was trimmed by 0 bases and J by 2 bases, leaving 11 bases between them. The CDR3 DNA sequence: TGTGCCAGCAGCTTGGGGGTGACAGGAAACTATGGCTACACCTTC. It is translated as CASSLGVTGNYGYTF.

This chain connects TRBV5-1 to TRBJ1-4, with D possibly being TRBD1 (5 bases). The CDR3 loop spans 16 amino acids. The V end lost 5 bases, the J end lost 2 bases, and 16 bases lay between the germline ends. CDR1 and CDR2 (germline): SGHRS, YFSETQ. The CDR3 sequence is CASRAGSSTTNEKLFF. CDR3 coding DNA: TGCGCCAGCAGAGCAGGGTCATCTACGACTAATGAAAAACTGTTTTTT.

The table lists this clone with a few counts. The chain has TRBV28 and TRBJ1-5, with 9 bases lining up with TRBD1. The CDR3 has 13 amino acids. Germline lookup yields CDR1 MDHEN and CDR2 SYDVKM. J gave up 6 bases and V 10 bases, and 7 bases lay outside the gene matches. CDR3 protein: CATAGQGGQPQHF. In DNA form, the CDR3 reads TGTGCCACCGCGGGACAGGGAGGTCAGCCCCAGCATTTT.

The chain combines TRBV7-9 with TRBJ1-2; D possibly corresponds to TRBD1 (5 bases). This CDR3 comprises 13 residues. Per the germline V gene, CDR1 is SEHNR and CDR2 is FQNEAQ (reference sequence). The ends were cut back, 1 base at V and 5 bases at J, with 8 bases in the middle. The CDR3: CASSLVSGYGYTF. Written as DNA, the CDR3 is TGTGCCAGCAGCTTAGTGTCAGGGTATGGCTACACCTTC.

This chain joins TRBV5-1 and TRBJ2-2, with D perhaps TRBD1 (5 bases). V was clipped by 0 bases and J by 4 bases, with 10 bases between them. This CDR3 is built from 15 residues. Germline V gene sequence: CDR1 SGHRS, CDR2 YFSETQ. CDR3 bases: TGCGCCAGCAGCTTGGACAGGCCGGTCACCGGGGAGCTGTTTTTT. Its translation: CASSLDRPVTGELFF. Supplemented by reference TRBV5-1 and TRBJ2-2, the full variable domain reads KAGVTQTPRYLIKTRGQQVTLSCSPISGHRSVSWYQQTPGQGLQFLFEYFSETQRNKGNFPGRFSGRQFSNSRSEMNVSTLELGDSALYLCASSLDRPVTGELFFGEGSRLTVL.

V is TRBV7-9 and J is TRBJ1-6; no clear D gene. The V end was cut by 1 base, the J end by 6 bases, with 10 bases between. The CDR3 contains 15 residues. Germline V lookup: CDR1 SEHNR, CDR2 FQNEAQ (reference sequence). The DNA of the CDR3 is TGTGCCAGCAGCTTAGGGAGGACGGGTAATTCACCCCTCCACTTT. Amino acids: CASSLGRTGNSPLHF.

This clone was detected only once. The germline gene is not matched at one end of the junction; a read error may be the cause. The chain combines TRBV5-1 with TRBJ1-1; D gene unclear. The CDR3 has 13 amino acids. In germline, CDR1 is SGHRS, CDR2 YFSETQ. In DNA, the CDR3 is TGCGCCAGCAGACGTACCAGGAATCCGTTCCCGTTTTTT. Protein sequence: CASRRTRNPFPFF.

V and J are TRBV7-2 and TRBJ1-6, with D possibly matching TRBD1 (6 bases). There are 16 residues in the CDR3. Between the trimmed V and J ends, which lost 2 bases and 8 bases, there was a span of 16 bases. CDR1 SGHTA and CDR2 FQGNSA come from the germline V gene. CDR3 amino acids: CASSLLWQGRDSPLHF. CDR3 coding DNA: TGTGCCAGCAGCTTACTTTGGCAGGGGAGGGATTCACCCCTCCACTTT. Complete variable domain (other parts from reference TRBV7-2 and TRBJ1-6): GAGVSQSPSNKVTEKGKDVELRCDPISGHTALYWYRQSLGQGLEFLIYFQGNSAPDKSGLPSDRFSAERTGGSVSTLTIQRTQQEDSAVYLCASSLLWQGRDSPLHFGNGTRLTVT.

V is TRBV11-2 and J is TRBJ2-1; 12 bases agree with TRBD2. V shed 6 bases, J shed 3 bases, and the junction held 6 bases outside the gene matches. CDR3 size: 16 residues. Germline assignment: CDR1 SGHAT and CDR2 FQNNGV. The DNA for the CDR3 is TGTGCCAGCAGGCCTCTAGCGGGGGGGTTCTACAATGAGCAGTTCTTC. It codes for CASRPLAGGFYNEQFF.

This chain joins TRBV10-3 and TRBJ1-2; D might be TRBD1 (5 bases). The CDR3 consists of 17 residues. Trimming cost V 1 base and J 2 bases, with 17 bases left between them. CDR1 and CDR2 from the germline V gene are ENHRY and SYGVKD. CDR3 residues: CAISEFSGGAGNYGYTF. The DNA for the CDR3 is TGTGCCATCAGTGAGTTCTCAGGAGGGGCAGGGAACTATGGCTACACCTTC.

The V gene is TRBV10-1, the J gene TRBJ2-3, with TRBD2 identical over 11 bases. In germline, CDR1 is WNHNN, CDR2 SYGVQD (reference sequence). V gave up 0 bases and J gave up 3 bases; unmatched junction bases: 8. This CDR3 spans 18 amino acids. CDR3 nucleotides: TGCGCCAGCAGTGAGTCTAGCGGGGGGGCCGGAGGGACAGATACGCAGTATTTT. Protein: CASSESSGGAGGTDTQYF.

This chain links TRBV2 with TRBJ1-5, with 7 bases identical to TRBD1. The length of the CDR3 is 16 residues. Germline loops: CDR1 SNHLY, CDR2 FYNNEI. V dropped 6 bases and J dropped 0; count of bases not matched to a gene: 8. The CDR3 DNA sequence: TGTGCCAGCAGACCGGGGACAGCCTATAGCAATCAGCCCCAGCATTTT. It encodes CASRPGTAYSNQPQHF.